The clone carrying this T cell receptor beta chain has ten or more counts. This sample was taken from a study of response to subunit inactivated influenza vaccine. CDR1 and CDR2 (germline): MNHEY, SVGEGT. The CDR3 loop spans 13 amino acids. With 4 bases clipped from V and 2 bases from J, the junction kept 0 bases outside the gene matches. In TCRdb, the RT-PCR reads were re-called with MiXCR into one record per CDR3 protein. The sample lists about 610,000 distinct CDR3 sequences; less than 15% were seen once. This TCR came from a man between 50 and 59 years old who received an inactivated influenza vaccine. The V gene is TRBV6-2 or TRBV6-3, the J gene TRBJ2-7, with TRBD2 identical over 9 bases. The material was PBMCs from blood, obtained approximately 13 days after vaccination. CDR3 residues: CASSWTSAYEQYF. The CDR3 DNA sequence: TGTGCCAGCAGTTGGACTAGCGCCTACGAGCAGTACTTC.